The source of this TCR beta chain is a study of T cells in Graves' hyperthyroidism and ophthalmopathy. Losses at the gene ends were 4 bases for V and 0 bases for J; bases not matched to a gene: 5. The CDR3 extends over 15 amino acids. Germline CDR1 MNHEY, CDR2 SMNVEV (reference sequence). This clonotype was recorded at least ten times. The CDR3 regions of TCR beta were amplified from RNA transcripts. Initially, a first-round RT-PCR of the TCR CDR3 employed the HTBI primer set. TCRdb itself ran the multiplex PCR reads through MiXCR, one entry per CDR3 protein. This sample has 500,000 to 650,000 distinct CDR3 sequences; more than 12% occur once, and the top ten carry approximately 12%.

The sequence was obtained from a woman between 50 and 59 years old with Graves' ophthalmopathy. Specimen: blood. V usage is TRBV27 and J usage is TRBJ2-7, with 8 bases identical to TRBD1. The chain's CDR3 is CASSYDRGISYEQYF. CDR3 nucleotide sequence: TGTGCCAGCAGTTATGACAGGGGAATCTCCTACGAGCAGTACTTC.